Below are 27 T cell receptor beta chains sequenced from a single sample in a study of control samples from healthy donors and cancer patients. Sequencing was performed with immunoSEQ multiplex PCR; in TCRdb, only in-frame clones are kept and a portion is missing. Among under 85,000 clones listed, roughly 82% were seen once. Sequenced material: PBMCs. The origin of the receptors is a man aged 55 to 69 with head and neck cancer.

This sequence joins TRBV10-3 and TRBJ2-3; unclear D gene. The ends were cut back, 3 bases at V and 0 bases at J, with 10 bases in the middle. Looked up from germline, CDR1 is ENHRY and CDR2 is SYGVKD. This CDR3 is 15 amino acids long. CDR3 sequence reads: CAISDPRVSTDTQYF. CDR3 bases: TGTGCCATCAGTGACCCCAGAGTTAGCACAGATACGCAGTATTTT.

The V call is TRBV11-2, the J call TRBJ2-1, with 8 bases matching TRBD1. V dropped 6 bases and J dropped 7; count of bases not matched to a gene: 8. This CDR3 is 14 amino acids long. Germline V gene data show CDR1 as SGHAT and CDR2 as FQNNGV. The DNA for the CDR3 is TGTGCCAGCAGTCAAGGACAGGGTGGAAATGAGCAGTTCTTC. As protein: CASSQGQGGNEQFF.

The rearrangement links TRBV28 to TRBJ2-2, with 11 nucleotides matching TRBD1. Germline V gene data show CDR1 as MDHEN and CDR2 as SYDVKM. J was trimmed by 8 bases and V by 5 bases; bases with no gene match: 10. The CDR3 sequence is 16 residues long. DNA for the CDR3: TGTGCCAGCAGTACACCGGGACAGGGGGTCGTAGGGGAGCTGTTTTTT. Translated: CASSTPGQGVVGELFF.

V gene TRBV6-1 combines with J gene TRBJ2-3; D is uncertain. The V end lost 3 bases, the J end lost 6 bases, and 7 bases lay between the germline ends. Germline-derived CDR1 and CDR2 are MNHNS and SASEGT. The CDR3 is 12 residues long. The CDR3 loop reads CASSEVEDTQYF. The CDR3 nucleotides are TGTGCCAGCAGTGAGGTAGAGGATACGCAGTATTTT.

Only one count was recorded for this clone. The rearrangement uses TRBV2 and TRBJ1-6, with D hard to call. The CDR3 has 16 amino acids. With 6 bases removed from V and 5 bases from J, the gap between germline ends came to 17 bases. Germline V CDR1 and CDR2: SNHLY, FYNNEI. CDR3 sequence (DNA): TGTGCCAGCAGCGCCTTAAGACGGGTTCATAATTCACCCCTCCACTTT. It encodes CASSALRRVHNSPLHF.

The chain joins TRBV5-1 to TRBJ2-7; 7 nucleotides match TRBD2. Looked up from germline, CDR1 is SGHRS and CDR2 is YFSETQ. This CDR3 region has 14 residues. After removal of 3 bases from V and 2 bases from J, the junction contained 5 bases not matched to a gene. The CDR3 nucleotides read TGCGCCAGCAGCTCTAGCGGCAATACCTACGAGCAGTACTTC. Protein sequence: CASSSSGNTYEQYF. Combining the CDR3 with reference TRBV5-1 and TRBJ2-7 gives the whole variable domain KAGVTQTPRYLIKTRGQQVTLSCSPISGHRSVSWYQQTPGQGLQFLFEYFSETQRNKGNFPGRFSGRQFSNSRSEMNVSTLELGDSALYLCASSSSGNTYEQYFGPGTRLTVT.

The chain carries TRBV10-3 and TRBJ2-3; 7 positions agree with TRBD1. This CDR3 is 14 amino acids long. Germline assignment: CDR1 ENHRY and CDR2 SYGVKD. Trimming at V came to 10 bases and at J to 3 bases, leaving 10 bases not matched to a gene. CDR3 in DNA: TGTGCCACCTTGAGGGGGCTAGATACAGATACGCAGTATTTT. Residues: CATLRGLDTDTQYF.

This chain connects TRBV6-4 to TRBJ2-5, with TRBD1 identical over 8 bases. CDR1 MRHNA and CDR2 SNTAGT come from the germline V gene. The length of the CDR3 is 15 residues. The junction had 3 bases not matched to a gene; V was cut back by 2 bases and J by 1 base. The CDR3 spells CASSDVGQGQETQYF. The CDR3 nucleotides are TGTGCCAGCAGTGACGTCGGACAGGGCCAAGAGACCCAGTACTTC.

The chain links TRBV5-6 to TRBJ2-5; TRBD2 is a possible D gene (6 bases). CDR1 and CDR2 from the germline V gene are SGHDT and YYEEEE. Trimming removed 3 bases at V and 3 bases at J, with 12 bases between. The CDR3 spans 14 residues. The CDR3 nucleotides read TGTGCCAGCAGCTCCCCTCCGGGGGAAGAGACCCAGTACTTC. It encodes CASSSPPGEETQYF.

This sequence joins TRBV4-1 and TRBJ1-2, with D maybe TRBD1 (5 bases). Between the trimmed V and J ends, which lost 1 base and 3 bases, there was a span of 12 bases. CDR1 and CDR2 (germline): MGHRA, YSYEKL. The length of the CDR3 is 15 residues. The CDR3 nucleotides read TGCGCCAGCAGCCAAGCTTCTGGGGCCGACTATGGCTACACCTTC. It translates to CASSQASGADYGYTF.

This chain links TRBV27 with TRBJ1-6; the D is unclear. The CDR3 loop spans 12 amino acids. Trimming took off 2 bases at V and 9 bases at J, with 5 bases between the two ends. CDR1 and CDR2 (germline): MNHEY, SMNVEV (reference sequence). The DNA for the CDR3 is TGTGCCAGCAGTTTAACGGGTTCACCCCTCCACTTT. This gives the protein CASSLTGSPLHF.

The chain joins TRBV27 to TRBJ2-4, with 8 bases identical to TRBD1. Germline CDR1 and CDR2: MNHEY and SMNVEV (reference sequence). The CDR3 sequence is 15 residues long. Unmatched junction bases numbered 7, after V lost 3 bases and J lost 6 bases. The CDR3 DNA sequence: TGTGCCAGCAGTTTGGCAGGGGGCAGTGGAAACATTCAGTACTTC. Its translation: CASSLAGGSGNIQYF.

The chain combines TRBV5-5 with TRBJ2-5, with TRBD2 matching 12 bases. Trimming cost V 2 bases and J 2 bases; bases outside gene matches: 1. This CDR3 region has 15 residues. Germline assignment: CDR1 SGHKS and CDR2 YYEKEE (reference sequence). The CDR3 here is CASSLGLAGQETQYF. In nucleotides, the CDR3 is TGTGCCAGCAGCTTAGGACTAGCGGGACAAGAGACCCAGTACTTC. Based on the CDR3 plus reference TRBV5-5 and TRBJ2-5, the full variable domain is DAGVTQSPTHLIKTRGQQVTLRCSPISGHKSVSWYQQVLGQGPQFIFQYYEKEERGRGNFPDRFSARQFPNYSSELNVNALLLGDSALYLCASSLGLAGQETQYFGPGTRLLVL.

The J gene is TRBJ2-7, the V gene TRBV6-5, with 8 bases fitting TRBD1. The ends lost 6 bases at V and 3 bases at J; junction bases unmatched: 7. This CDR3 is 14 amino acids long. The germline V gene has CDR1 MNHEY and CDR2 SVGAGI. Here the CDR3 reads CASRTAGTGYEQYF. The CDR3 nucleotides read TGTGCCAGCAGGACTGCTGGGACAGGCTACGAGCAGTACTTC.

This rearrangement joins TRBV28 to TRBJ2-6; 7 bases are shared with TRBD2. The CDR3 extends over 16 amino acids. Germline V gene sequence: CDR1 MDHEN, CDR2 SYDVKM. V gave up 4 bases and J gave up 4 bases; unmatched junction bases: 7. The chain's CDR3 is CASSSGTIEGANVLTF. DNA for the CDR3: TGTGCCAGCAGTTCCGGGACTATAGAGGGGGCCAACGTCCTGACTTTC.

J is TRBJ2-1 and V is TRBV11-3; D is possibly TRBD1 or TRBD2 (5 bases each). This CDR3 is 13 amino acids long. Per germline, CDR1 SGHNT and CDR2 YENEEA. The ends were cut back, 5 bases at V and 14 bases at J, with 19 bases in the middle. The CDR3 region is CASSRPGTQVEFF. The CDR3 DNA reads TGTGCCAGCAGCCGTCCCGGGACCCAGGTAGAGTTCTTC.

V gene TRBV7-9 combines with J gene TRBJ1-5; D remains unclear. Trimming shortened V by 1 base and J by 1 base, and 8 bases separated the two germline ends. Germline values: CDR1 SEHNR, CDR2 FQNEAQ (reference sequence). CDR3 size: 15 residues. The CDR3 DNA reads TGTGCCAGCAGCTTAGGAGGCGGGAGCAATCAGCCCCAGCATTTT. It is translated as CASSLGGGSNQPQHF.

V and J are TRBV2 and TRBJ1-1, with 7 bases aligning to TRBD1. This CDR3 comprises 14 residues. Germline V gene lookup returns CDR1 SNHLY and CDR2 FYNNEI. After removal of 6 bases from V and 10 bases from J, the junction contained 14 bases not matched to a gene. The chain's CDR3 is CASSGPDRARGAFF. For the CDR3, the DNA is TGTGCCAGCAGCGGCCCCGACAGGGCTCGTGGAGCTTTCTTT.

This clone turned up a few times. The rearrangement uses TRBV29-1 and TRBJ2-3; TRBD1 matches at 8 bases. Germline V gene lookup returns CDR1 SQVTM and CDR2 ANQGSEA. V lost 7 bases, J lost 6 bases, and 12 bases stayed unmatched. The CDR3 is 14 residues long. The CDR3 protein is CSGGTGEFRDTQYF. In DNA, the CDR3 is TGCAGCGGCGGGACAGGCGAATTTCGGGATACGCAGTATTTT.

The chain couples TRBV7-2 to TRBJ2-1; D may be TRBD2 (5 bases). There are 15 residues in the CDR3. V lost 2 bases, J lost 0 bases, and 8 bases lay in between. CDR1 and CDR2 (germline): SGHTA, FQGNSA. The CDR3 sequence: CASSLFRGSYNEQFF. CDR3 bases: TGTGCCAGCAGCTTATTTCGGGGCTCCTACAATGAGCAGTTCTTC.

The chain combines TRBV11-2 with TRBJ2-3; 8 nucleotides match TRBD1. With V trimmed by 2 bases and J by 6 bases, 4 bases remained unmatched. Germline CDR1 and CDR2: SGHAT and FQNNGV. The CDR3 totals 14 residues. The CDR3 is CASSLQGARDTQYF. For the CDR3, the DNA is TGTGCCAGCAGCTTACAGGGGGCTCGGGATACGCAGTATTTT.

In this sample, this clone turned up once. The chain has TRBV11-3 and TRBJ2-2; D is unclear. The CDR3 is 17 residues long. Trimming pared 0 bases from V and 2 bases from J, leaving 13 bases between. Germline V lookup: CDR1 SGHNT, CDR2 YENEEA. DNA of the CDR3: TGTGCCAGCAGCTTAGACCCCGCAGGTTCTAACACCGGGGAGCTGTTTTTT. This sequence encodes CASSLDPAGSNTGELFF.

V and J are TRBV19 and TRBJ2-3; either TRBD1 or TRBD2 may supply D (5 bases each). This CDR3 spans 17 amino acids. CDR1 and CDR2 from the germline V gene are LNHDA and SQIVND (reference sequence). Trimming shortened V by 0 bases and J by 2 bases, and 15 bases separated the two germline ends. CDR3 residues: CASSIDGSGPHTDTQYF. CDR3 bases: TGTGCCAGTAGTATAGATGGTTCGGGACCCCACACAGATACGCAGTATTTT.

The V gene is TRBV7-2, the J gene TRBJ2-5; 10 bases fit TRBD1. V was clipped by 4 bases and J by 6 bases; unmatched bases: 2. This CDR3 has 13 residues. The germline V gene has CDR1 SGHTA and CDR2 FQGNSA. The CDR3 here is CASSWDRGKTQYF. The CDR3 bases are TGTGCCAGCAGCTGGGACAGGGGAAAGACCCAGTACTTC.

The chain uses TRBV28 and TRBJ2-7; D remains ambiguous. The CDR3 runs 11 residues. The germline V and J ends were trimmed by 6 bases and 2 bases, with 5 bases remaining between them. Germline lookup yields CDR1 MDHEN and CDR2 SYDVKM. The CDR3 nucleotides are TGTGCCAGCAGGGACGCCTACGAGCAGTACTTC. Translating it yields CASRDAYEQYF. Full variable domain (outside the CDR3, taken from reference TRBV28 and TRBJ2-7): DVKVTQSSRYLVKRTGEKVFLECVQDMDHENMFWYRQDPGLGLRLIYFSYDVKMKEKGDIPEGYSVSREKKERFSLILESASTNQTSMYLCASRDAYEQYFGPGTRLTVT.

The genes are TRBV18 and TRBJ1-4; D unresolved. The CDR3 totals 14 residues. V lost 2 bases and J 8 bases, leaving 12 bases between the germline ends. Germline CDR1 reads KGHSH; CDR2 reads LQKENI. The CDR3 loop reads CASSPGPSSEKLFF. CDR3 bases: TGTGCCAGCTCACCAGGCCCCAGTTCCGAAAAACTGTTTTTT.

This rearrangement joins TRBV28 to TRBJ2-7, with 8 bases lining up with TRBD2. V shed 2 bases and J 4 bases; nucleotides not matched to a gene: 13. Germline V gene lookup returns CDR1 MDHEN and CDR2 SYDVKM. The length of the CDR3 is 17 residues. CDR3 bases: TGTGCCAGCAGTTTAACGGATCGGGTAGCGGGGCTATACGAGCAGTACTTC. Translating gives CASSLTDRVAGLYEQYF.